This is a list of T cell receptor beta chains from one sample in a study of T cells in Graves' hyperthyroidism and ophthalmopathy. TCRdb processed the multiplex PCR reads anew with MiXCR; each CDR3 protein has one entry. The repertoire holds around 360,000 distinct CDR3 sequences, with approximately 14% as singletons. Sequencing input: blood. The receptors come from a woman aged 55-70 years with Graves' ophthalmopathy. The CDR3 runs from the conserved cysteine through the conserved F or W. Each record gives: V gene, D gene, J gene, clone size, CDR3 protein, CDR3 DNA. A D gene is named only where the DNA matches it firmly. Some rows have no size entry. The others give once, few or many, or a class for an expanded clone.

TRBV6-1,NA,TRBJ2-2,NA,CAIGGSAYTGELFF,TGTGCCATCGGGGGTAGCGCATACACCGGGGAGCTGTTTTTT
TRBV5-1,TRBD2,TRBJ2-1,few,CASSTDPSGSNYEQFF,TGCGCCAGCAGCACCGACCCTAGCGGGAGCAACTATGAGCAGTTCTTC
TRBV7-2,NA,TRBJ2-2,many,CASSPLRKGTGELFF,TGTGCCAGCAGCCCCCTCCGAAAAGGCACCGGGGAGCTGTTTTTT
TRBV6-2/TRBV6-3,TRBD2,TRBJ2-3,many,CASRLYGAGEADTQYF,TGTGCCAGCAGACTGTACGGAGCGGGAGAGGCAGATACGCAGTATTTT
TRBV3-1,NA,TRBJ1-2,many,CASSQDNWGEDYGYTF,TGTGCCAGCAGCCAAGATAACTGGGGCGAAGACTATGGCTACACCTTC
TRBV12-3/TRBV12-4,NA,TRBJ2-3,many,CASSFALATNTQYF,TGTGCCAGCAGTTTCGCGCTGGCGACAAATACGCAGTATTTT
TRBV28,TRBD1,TRBJ2-1,many,CASTRRQGSINEQFF,TGTGCCAGCACCCGGAGACAGGGTAGTATCAATGAGCAGTTCTTC
TRBV5-1,TRBD1,TRBJ2-3,many,CASSFLQGALTDTQYF,TGCGCCAGCAGCTTTCTACAGGGGGCCCTCACAGATACGCAGTATTTT
TRBV2,TRBD2,TRBJ2-3,many,CASSEPTSGSADTQYF,TGTGCCAGCAGTGAACCCACTAGCGGGAGCGCAGATACGCAGTATTTT
TRBV3-1,TRBD2,TRBJ2-7,few,CATTGSGISGKQYF,TGTGCCACTACGGGGAGCGGGATTTCTGGGAAGCAGTACTTC
TRBV29-1,NA,TRBJ2-2,few,CSVRQDGELFF,TGCAGCGTGAGACAGGACGGGGAGCTGTTTTTT
TRBV14,NA,TRBJ2-1,many,CASSQDWASPYNEQFF,TGTGCCAGCAGCCAAGATTGGGCTTCTCCCTACAATGAGCAGTTCTTC
TRBV2,NA,TRBJ2-2,NA,CASTRELNTGELFF,TGTGCCAGCACACGGGAGTTGAACACCGGGGAGCTGTTTTTT
TRBV27,NA,TRBJ2-3,many,CASSPSAGPSDTQYF,TGTGCCAGCAGTCCCTCGGCAGGGCCGTCAGATACGCAGTATTTT
TRBV6-6,NA,TRBJ2-7,many,CASSYLGPYEQYF,TGTGCCAGCAGTTACTTGGGCCCCTACGAGCAGTACTTC
TRBV20-1,TRBD2,TRBJ2-2,NA,CSARGEGGGLAGGTGELFF,TGCAGTGCTAGAGGTGAGGGGGGTGGACTAGCGGGAGGCACCGGGGAGCTGTTTTTT
TRBV6-1,NA,TRBJ1-1,many,CASSWAGWNTEAFF,TGTGCCAGCAGTTGGGCGGGGTGGAACACTGAAGCTTTCTTT
TRBV28,TRBD1,TRBJ2-7,many,CASILSGTALYEQYF,TGTGCCAGCATTCTCTCCGGGACAGCCCTTTACGAGCAGTACTTC
TRBV5-1,NA,TRBJ2-3,many,CASSVGLPTDTQYF,TGCGCCAGCAGCGTTGGACTTCCCACAGATACGCAGTATTTT
TRBV7-9,NA,TRBJ1-5,many,CASSGSSGGRNQPQHF,TGTGCCAGCAGCGGCTCGTCCGGGGGGCGCAATCAGCCCCAGCATTTT
TRBV6-1,TRBD1,TRBJ1-1,few,CASSALTGGTEAFF,TGTGCCAGCAGTGCACTGACAGGGGGCACTGAAGCTTTCTTT
TRBV28,NA,TRBJ2-1,many,CASSAALNEQFF,TGTGCCAGCAGTGCAGCCCTCAATGAGCAGTTCTTC
TRBV5-1,NA,TRBJ2-7,few,CASSLAGADEQYF,TGCGCCAGCAGCTTGGCCGGTGCGGACGAGCAGTACTTC
TRBV5-5,NA,TRBJ2-2,many,CASSRSSAGTGELFF,TGTGCCAGCAGCCGGTCTAGCGCTGGCACCGGGGAGCTGTTTTTT
TRBV2,TRBD2,TRBJ2-5,NA,CASSALAGGAQETQYF,TGTGCCAGCAGTGCACTAGCGGGAGGGGCCCAAGAGACCCAGTACTTC
TRBV6-1,TRBD2,TRBJ2-5,few,CASSEVGAGAETQYF,TGTGCCAGCAGTGAGGTTGGAGCGGGAGCAGAGACCCAGTACTTC
TRBV28,NA,TRBJ2-2,NA,CASIGSYTGELFF,TGTGCCAGCATAGGCAGCTACACCGGGGAGCTGTTTTTT
TRBV6-1,NA,TRBJ1-1,NA,CASSRAVQDTEAFF,TGTGCCAGCAGTCGGGCCGTCCAGGACACTGAAGCTTTCTTT
TRBV7-9,NA,TRBJ2-1,NA,CASSPGGSGLQGQFF,TGTGCCAGCAGCCCCGGAGGTAGCGGCCTACAGGGGCAGTTCTTC
TRBV7-2,TRBD2,TRBJ2-3,NA,CASSRGTSGSTDTQYF,TGTGCCAGCAGCCGCGGGACTAGCGGGAGCACAGATACGCAGTATTTT
TRBV12-3/TRBV12-4,NA,TRBJ1-1,many,CASSLGQTNTEAFF,TGTGCCAGCAGTTTAGGGCAGACGAACACTGAAGCTTTCTTT
TRBV5-4,NA,TRBJ2-1,NA,CASSWPGRYNEQFF,TGTGCCAGCAGCTGGCCCGGACGGTACAATGAGCAGTTCTTC
TRBV20-1,NA,TRBJ1-2,NA,CSARQGIGDYGYTF,TGCAGTGCTAGACAGGGGATAGGGGATTATGGCTACACCTTC
TRBV5-1,NA,TRBJ2-7,NA,CASSLRGWYEQYF,TGCGCCAGCAGCTTGAGGGGTTGGTACGAGCAGTACTTC
TRBV30,NA,TRBJ1-1,many,CAWSVGGPNTEAFF,TGTGCCTGGAGTGTGGGGGGACCCAACACTGAAGCTTTCTTT
TRBV28,TRBD1,TRBJ2-1,many,CASSYRGRSNEQFF,TGTGCCAGCAGTTACAGGGGGCGGTCCAATGAGCAGTTCTTC
TRBV18,NA,TRBJ2-7,many,CASSPIRTAYEQYF,TGTGCCAGCTCACCAATTAGGACAGCCTACGAGCAGTACTTC
TRBV27,TRBD1,TRBJ2-7,few,CATRDRPSSEQYF,TGTGCCACCAGGGACAGGCCTAGCAGCGAGCAGTACTTC
TRBV19,NA,TRBJ1-6,NA,CASSGTPRGNSPLHF,TGTGCCAGTAGCGGGACACCGAGGGGTAATTCACCCCTCCACTTT
TRBV2,NA,TRBJ2-7,many,CASSESGLNYEQYF,TGTGCCAGCAGTGAATCGGGACTTAACTACGAGCAGTACTTC
TRBV28,TRBD1,TRBJ1-1,few,CASSLPTGVAFF,TGTGCCAGCAGTTTACCGACAGGGGTTGCTTTCTTT
TRBV5-1,NA,TRBJ2-5,many,CASSLGQQETQYF,TGTGCCAGCTCACTTGGACAGCAAGAGACCCAGTACTTC
TRBV28,NA,TRBJ2-5,many,CASSLGGQETQYF,TGTGCCAGCAGTTTGGGGGGACAAGAGACCCAGTACTTC
TRBV2,NA,TRBJ2-1,many,CASRYSGGNEQFF,TGTGCCAGCAGATACAGTGGGGGAAATGAGCAGTTCTTC
TRBV7-9,NA,TRBJ2-6,once,CASSPVGQGNGANVLTF,TGTGCCAGCAGCCCAGTAGGGCAGGGGAATGGGGCCAACGTCCTGACTTTC
TRBV20-1,TRBD2,TRBJ2-1,NA,CSARATSGGGSYNEQFF,TGCAGTGCTAGGGCGACTAGCGGGGGGGGTTCCTACAATGAGCAGTTCTTC
TRBV11-2,NA,TRBJ1-4,many,CASSFGNRGEKLFF,TGTGCCAGCAGCTTTGGTAATCGGGGGGAAAAACTGTTTTTT
TRBV12-3/TRBV12-4,NA,TRBJ2-1,many,CASSLVAANFNEQFF,TGTGCCAGCAGTTTAGTTGCGGCCAATTTCAATGAGCAGTTCTTC
TRBV10-3,NA,TRBJ2-7,many,CAISESTSTVYEQYF,TGTGCCATCAGTGAGTCAACTAGCACAGTCTACGAGCAGTACTTC
TRBV7-3,NA,TRBJ1-6,NA,CASSLSGYNSPLHF,TGTGCCAGCAGCTTATCGGGTTATAATTCACCCCTCCACTTT
TRBV7-9,NA,TRBJ2-2,few,CASSFAGSTGELFF,TGTGCCAGCAGCTTTGCTGGATCTACCGGGGAGCTGTTTTTT
TRBV5-4,TRBD2,TRBJ2-7,once,CASSLALREGQNEQYF,TGTGCCAGCAGCTTGGCCTTGCGGGAGGGCCAGAATGAGCAGTACTTC
TRBV11-2,NA,TRBJ2-2,many,CASSLDWRENTGELFF,TGTGCCAGCAGCTTAGATTGGAGGGAGAACACCGGGGAGCTGTTTTTT